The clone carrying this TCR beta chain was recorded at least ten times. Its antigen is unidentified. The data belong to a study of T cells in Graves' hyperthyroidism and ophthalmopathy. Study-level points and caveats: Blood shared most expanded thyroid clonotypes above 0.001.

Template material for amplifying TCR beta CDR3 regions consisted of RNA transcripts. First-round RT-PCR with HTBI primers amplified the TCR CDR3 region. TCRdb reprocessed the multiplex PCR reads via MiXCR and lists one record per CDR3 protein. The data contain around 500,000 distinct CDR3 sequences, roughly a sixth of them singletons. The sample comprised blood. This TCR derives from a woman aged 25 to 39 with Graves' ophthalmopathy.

The DNA of the CDR3 is TGCGCCAGCAGCTTGTCAAAGGGGAACACTGAAGCTTTCTTT. It is translated as CASSLSKGNTEAFF. The chain has TRBV5-1 and TRBJ1-1, with D unresolved. This CDR3 has 14 amino acids. Looked up from germline, CDR1 is SGHRS and CDR2 is YFSETQ. The V end was cut by 1 base, the J end by 1 base, with 8 bases between.